These 18 T cell receptor beta chains were sequenced from one sample in a study of graft-versus-host responses after intestinal transplantation. The table came from immunoSEQ multiplex PCR; TCRdb's copy has only in-frame clones and leaves some out. The repertoire has about 82,000 clones, about 91% of them found once; the top ten carry approximately 0.32%. These receptors have no known antigen. This specimen consisted of unstimulated CD4+ T cells sorted from spleen or lymph node cells, obtained before transplant. The receptors were gathered from a human donor who was the organ donor for an intestinal transplant.

This clone showed up just once. The chain couples TRBV10-3 to TRBJ1-2, with 7 bases matching TRBD1. This CDR3 has 14 amino acids. Germline V gives CDR1 ENHRY, CDR2 SYGVKD. V trimming: 5 bases; J trimming: 1 base; junction bases outside the gene matches: 4. The CDR3 reads CAISTGQVNYGYTF. In nucleotides, the CDR3 is TGTGCCATCAGTACCGGACAGGTTAACTATGGCTACACCTTC.

This sequence joins TRBV5-1 and TRBJ1-4; 8 bases match TRBD1. The CDR3 covers 14 residues. Per germline, CDR1 SGHRS and CDR2 YFSETQ. J was trimmed by 8 bases and V by 0 bases; bases with no gene match: 3. CDR3 in amino acids: CASSLGRGQEKLFF. The CDR3, as DNA: TGCGCCAGCAGCTTGGGCAGGGGGCAGGAAAAACTGTTTTTT.

The chain joins TRBV5-1 to TRBJ2-7; D might be TRBD2 (5 bases). The V and J ends lost 4 bases and 0 bases respectively, with 8 bases between them. CDR1 SGHRS and CDR2 YFSETQ come from the germline V gene. This CDR3 spans 13 amino acids. CDR3 nucleotide sequence: TGCGCCAGCAGCCCGGGGTCCTCCTACGAGCAGTACTTC. Protein: CASSPGSSYEQYF.

The chain joins TRBV4-1 to TRBJ2-2; tentative D call: TRBD2 (7 bases). The CDR3 spans 17 residues. Deletions cut 4 bases from V and 13 bases from J, with 28 bases between. Germline V lookup: CDR1 MGHRA, CDR2 YSYEKL. CDR3 amino acids: CASSRWVGGGPLGWLFF. The DNA for the CDR3 is TGCGCCAGCAGCCGGTGGGTCGGCGGGGGCCCATTGGGTTGGCTGTTTTTT.

The CDR3 sequence: CASSSLYEQYF. CDR3 nucleotide sequence: TGTGCCAGCAGCTCGCTATACGAGCAGTACTTC. The V gene is TRBV7-9, the J gene TRBJ2-7; D uncertain. Germline V gene sequence: CDR1 SEHNR, CDR2 FQNEAQ (reference sequence). This CDR3 contains 11 residues. V was shortened by 4 bases and J by 4 bases, with 5 bases between the two germline ends.

The chain links TRBV5-1 to TRBJ1-1; TRBD1 matches at 9 bases. The junction had 3 bases not matched to a gene; V was cut back by 5 bases and J by 4 bases. The CDR3 spans 13 residues. CDR1 is SGHRS, CDR2 YFSETQ, per germline. The CDR3 DNA follows: TGCGCCAGCAGATCGACAGGGGGCACTGAAGCTTTCTTT. Protein sequence: CASRSTGGTEAFF.

The rearrangement links TRBV11-2 to TRBJ2-3; TRBD2 agrees at 7 bases. Trimming took 5 bases from V and 2 from J; bases not matched to a gene: 10. Germline V CDR1 and CDR2: SGHAT, FQNNGV. The CDR3 extends over 16 amino acids. DNA of the CDR3: TGTGCCAGCAGCCCTCGGGACTACAGAAACACAGATACGCAGTATTTT. Its protein product is CASSPRDYRNTDTQYF.

The J gene is TRBJ2-2, the V gene TRBV13, with 7 bases aligning to TRBD2. The CDR3 is made up of 19 amino acids. The germline V gene encodes CDR1 PRHDT and CDR2 FYEKMQ (reference sequence). V was pared by 1 base and J by 5 bases, with 16 bases of the junction left unmatched. CDR3 DNA sequence: TGTGCCAGCAGCTTAGTAGGGGCATTGTCGACTAGCCGTACCGGGGAGCTGTTTTTT. Its protein product is CASSLVGALSTSRTGELFF.

CDR3 nucleotide sequence: TGTGCCAGCAGGGAGGGGCTCTACAATGAGCAGTTCTTC. This encodes CASREGLYNEQFF. The chain couples TRBV27 to TRBJ2-1; TRBD2 is a possible D gene (6 bases). The CDR3 has 13 residues. Germline V gene lookup returns CDR1 MNHEY and CDR2 SMNVEV (reference sequence). The ends were cut back, 6 bases at V and 3 bases at J, with 9 bases in the middle.

The genes are TRBV6-6 and TRBJ2-7; 8 bases fit TRBD1. J lost 7 bases, V lost 6 bases, and 17 bases had no gene match. Looked up from germline, CDR1 is MNHNY and CDR2 is SVGAGI (reference sequence). The length of the CDR3 is 16 residues. The CDR3 region is CASSYTDRGLLREQYF. CDR3 coding DNA: TGTGCCAGCAGCTACACCGACAGGGGCCTTCTCCGTGAGCAGTACTTC.

In this sample, this clone turned up once. The gene calls are TRBV19 and TRBJ1-6; TRBD1 is a possible D gene (5 bases). The CDR3 is made up of 14 amino acids. Trimming left V 3 bases short and J 6 bases short, with 9 bases between. Germline values: CDR1 LNHDA, CDR2 SQIVND (reference sequence). Here the CDR3 reads CASSIPGGNSPLHF. CDR3 in DNA: TGTGCCAGTAGTATCCCCGGGGGTAATTCACCCCTCCACTTT.

This chain uses TRBV7-7 with TRBJ2-5; TRBD2 agrees at 7 bases. The CDR3 is 15 residues long. Losses at the gene ends were 5 bases for V and 4 bases for J; bases not matched to a gene: 10. CDR1 is SSHAT and CDR2 is FNYEAQ in the germline V gene (reference sequence). For the CDR3, the DNA is TGTGCCAGCAGCCCTCTTCCGGGACTAAGAGAGACCCAGTACTTC. Translating gives CASSPLPGLRETQYF. Variable domain in full (rest from reference TRBV7-7 and TRBJ2-5): GAGVSQSPRYKVTKRGQDVTLRCDPISSHATLYWYQQALGQGPEFLTYFNYEAQPDKSGLPSDRFSAERPEGSISTLTIQRTEQRDSAMYRCASSPLPGLRETQYFGPGTRLLVL.

The gene calls are TRBV28 and TRBJ1-3; D gene uncertain. Between the trimmed V and J ends, which lost 6 bases and 0 bases, there was a span of 9 bases. The CDR3 runs 14 residues. The germline CDR1 and CDR2 sequences are MDHEN and SYDVKM. The chain's CDR3 is CASSPPSSGNTIYF. The CDR3 DNA follows: TGTGCCAGCAGCCCCCCCTCCTCTGGAAACACCATATATTTT.

The rearrangement joins TRBV29-1 to TRBJ2-2; 13 bases are shared with TRBD2. Germline trimming cut 7 bases from V and 2 bases from J; bases unmatched to any gene: 16. Germline V gives CDR1 SQVTM, CDR2 ANQGSEA. The CDR3 spans 19 residues. The DNA of the CDR3 is TGCAGCGCTGAGGTAACACCGGGGACTAGCGGGGCTAACACCGGGGAGCTGTTTTTT. This codes for CSAEVTPGTSGANTGELFF.

This clone was observed a single time. The chain has TRBV5-4 and TRBJ2-1; 8 bases align to TRBD2. The germline CDR1 and CDR2 sequences are SGHNT and YYREEE (reference sequence). With V trimmed by 3 bases and J by 6 bases, 8 bases remained unmatched. This CDR3 is 15 amino acids long. The CDR3 region has the DNA TGTGCCAGCAGCTACGGACTAGCAGGGGTCAATGAGCAGTTCTTC. Translated, it gives CASSYGLAGVNEQFF.

In this sample, this clone turned up once. CDR3 region: CASSNSASSYNEQFF. The CDR3 nucleotides read TGTGCCAGTAGTAATAGCGCAAGCTCCTACAATGAGCAGTTCTTC. The chain carries TRBV19 and TRBJ2-1; tentative D call: TRBD2 (5 bases). There are 15 residues in the CDR3. V was shortened by 4 bases and J by 0 bases, with 10 bases between the two germline ends. CDR1 is LNHDA, CDR2 SQIVND, per germline (reference sequence).

This chain connects TRBV12-5 to TRBJ2-1; 10 bases match TRBD1. Germline CDR1 and CDR2: LGHNT and FRNRAP. The CDR3 contains 17 residues. The V and J ends lost 6 bases and 5 bases, in that order; junction bases with no gene match: 13. In nucleotides, the CDR3 is TGTGCTAGTGGCCCAAAGACAGGGGGCAAATGGCACAATGAGCAGTTCTTC. Its translation: CASGPKTGGKWHNEQFF.

The chain employs TRBV30 and TRBJ1-1; no firm D call. The germline V and J ends were trimmed by 4 bases and 10 bases, with 25 bases remaining between them. CDR3 length equals 15 residues. The germline gives CDR1 GTSNPN, CDR2 SVGIG (reference sequence). CDR3 nucleotides: TGTGCCTGGACCACCTCCCTGGCCCCGGGTTCTCGAGCTTTCTTT. Translating gives CAWTTSLAPGSRAFF.